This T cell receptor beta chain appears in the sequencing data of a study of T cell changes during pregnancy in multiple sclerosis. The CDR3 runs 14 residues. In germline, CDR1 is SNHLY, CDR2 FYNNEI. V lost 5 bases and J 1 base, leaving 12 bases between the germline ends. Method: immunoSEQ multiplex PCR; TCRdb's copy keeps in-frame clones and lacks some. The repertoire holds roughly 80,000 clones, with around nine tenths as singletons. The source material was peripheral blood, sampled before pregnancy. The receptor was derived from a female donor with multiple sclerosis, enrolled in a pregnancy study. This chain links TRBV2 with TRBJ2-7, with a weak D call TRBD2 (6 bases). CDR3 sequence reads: CASSSRRESYEQYF. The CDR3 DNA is TGTGCCAGCAGTTCGCGCCGGGAGTCCTACGAGCAGTACTTC.